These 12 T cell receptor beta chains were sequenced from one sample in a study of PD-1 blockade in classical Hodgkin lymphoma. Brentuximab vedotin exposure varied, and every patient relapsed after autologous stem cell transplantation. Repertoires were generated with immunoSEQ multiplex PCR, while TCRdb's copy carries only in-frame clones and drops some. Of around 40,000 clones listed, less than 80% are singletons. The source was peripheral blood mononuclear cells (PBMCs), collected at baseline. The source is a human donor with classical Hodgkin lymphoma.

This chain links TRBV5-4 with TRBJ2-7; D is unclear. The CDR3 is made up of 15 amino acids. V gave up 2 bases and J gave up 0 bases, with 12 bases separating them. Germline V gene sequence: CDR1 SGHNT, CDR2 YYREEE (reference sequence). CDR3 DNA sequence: TGTGCCAGCAGCTTAAAGCGTTATAGCTCCTACGAGCAGTACTTC. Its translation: CASSLKRYSSYEQYF.

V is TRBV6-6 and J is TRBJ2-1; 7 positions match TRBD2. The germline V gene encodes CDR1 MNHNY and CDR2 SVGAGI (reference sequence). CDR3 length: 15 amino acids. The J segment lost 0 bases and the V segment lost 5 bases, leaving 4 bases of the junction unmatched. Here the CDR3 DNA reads TGTGCCAGCAGTCGGGGCGGGGGCTCCTACAATGAGCAGTTCTTC. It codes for CASSRGGGSYNEQFF.

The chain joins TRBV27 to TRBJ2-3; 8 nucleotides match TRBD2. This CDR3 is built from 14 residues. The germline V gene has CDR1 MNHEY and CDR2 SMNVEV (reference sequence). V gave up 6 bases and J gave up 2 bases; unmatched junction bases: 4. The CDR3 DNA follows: TGTGCCAGCAGGACGGGAGGGACCACAGATACGCAGTATTTT. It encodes CASRTGGTTDTQYF.

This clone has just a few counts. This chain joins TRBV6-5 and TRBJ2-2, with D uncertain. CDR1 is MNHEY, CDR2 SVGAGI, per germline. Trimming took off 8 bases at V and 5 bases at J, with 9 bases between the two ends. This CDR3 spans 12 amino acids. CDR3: CASGLSTGELFF. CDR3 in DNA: TGTGCCAGCGGTCTCTCGACCGGGGAGCTGTTTTTT.

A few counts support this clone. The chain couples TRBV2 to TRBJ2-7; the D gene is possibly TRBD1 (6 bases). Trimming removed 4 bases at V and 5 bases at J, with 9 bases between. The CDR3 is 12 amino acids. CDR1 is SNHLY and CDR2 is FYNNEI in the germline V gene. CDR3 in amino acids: CASSVGAHEQYF. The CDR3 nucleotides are TGTGCCAGCAGTGTGGGGGCCCACGAGCAGTACTTC.

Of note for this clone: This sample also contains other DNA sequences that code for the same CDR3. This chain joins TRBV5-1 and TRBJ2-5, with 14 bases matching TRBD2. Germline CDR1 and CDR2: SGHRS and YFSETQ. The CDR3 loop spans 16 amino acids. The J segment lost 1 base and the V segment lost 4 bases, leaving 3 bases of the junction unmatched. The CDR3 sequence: CASSLGLAGGQETQYF. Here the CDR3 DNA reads TGCGCCAGCAGCCTCGGACTAGCGGGAGGCCAAGAGACCCAGTACTTC.

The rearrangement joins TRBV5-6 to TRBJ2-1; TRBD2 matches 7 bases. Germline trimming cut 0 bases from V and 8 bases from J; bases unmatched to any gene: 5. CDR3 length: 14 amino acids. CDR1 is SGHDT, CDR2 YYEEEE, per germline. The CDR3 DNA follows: TGTGCCAGCAGCTTGGGGGAGGGCGGGGATGAGCAGTTCTTC. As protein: CASSLGEGGDEQFF. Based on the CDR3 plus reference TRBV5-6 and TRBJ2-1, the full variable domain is DAGVTQSPTHLIKTRGQQVTLRCSPKSGHDTVSWYQQALGQGPQFIFQYYEEEERQRGNFPDRFSGHQFPNYSSELNVNALLLGDSALYLCASSLGEGGDEQFFGPGTRLTVL.

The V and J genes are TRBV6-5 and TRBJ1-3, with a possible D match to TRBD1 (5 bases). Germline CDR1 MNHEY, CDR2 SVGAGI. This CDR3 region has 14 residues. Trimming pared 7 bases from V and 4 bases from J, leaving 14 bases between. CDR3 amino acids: CASTKAGTGNTIYF. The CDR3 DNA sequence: TGTGCCAGCACCAAGGCAGGGACCGGAAACACCATATATTTT.

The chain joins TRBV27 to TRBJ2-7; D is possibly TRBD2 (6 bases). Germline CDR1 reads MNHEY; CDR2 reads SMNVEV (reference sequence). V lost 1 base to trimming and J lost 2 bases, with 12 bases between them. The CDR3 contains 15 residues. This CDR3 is CASSLWAREAYEQYF. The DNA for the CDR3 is TGTGCCAGCAGTTTATGGGCCAGGGAGGCCTACGAGCAGTACTTC.

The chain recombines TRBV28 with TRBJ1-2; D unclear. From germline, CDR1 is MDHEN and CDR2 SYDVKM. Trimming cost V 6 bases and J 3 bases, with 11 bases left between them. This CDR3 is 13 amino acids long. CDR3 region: CASSLAIHYGYTF. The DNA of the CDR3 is TGTGCCAGCAGCCTGGCTATTCACTATGGCTACACCTTC.

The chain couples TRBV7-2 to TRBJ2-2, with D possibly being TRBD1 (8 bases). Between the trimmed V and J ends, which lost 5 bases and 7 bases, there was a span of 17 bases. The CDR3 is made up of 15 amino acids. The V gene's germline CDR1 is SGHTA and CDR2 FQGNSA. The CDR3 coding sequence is TGTGCCAGCAGCCCACAGGGGGGGGAGCTCGGGGAGCTGTTTTTT. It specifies CASSPQGGELGELFF.

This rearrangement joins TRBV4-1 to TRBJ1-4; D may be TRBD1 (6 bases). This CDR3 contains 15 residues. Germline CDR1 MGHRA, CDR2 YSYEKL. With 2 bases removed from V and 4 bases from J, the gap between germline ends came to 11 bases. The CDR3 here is CASSQRQALNEKLFF. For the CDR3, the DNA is TGCGCCAGCAGCCAAAGACAGGCTCTTAATGAAAAACTGTTTTTT.